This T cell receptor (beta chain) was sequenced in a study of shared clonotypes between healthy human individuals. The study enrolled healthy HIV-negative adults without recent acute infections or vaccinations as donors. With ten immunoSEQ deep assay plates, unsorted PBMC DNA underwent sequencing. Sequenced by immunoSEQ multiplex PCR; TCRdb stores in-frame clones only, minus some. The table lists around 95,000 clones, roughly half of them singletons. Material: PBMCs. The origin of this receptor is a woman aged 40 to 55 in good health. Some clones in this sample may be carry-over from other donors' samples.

The CDR3 sequence is CAWSVPTEAPQHF. The CDR3 DNA follows: TGTGCCTGGAGTGTACCAACGGAGGCGCCCCAGCATTTT. The genes are TRBV30 and TRBJ1-5; D call uncertain. The CDR3 has 13 amino acids. V dropped 0 bases and J dropped 9 bases, with 12 bases sitting between them. Germline values: CDR1 GTSNPN, CDR2 SVGIG (reference sequence).